This paragraph reports one TCR beta chain. Antigen specificity is unknown. The sample belongs to a study of a mutant IDH1 vaccine in newly diagnosed glioma. General study points: The study observed vaccine-induced immune responses in 85% to 95% of patients. With respect to changes in top peripheral T cell clonotypes, pseudoprogression seemed unrelated.

CDR3 length: 15 residues. Trimming at V came to 3 bases and at J to 5 bases, leaving 7 bases not matched to a gene. Germline CDR1 reads SEHNR; CDR2 reads FQNEAQ (reference sequence). The table came from immunoSEQ multiplex PCR; TCRdb's copy has only in-frame clones and leaves some out. Among 80,000 to 100,000 clones listed, roughly 82% were seen once. Regarding time point: baseline, week 1 (first vaccination visit). Treatment noted: pre-vaccination baseline after standard-of-care therapy. Donor diagnoses consisted of new WHO grade 3 or 4 IDH1-mutant, ATRX-lost astrocytomas. The input for sequencing was PBMCs, taken from a glioma patient treated with radiotherapy, temozolomide or both. The TCR sequence derives from a man aged 35 to 55 with glioma. Some clones in this sample may be carry-over from other donors' samples. The chain joins TRBV7-9 to TRBJ1-1, with 9 bases that match TRBD1. CDR3 bases: TGTGCCAGCAGCTTGGGACAGGGAGGGGGAACTGAAGCTTTCTTT. It translates to CASSLGQGGGTEAFF.